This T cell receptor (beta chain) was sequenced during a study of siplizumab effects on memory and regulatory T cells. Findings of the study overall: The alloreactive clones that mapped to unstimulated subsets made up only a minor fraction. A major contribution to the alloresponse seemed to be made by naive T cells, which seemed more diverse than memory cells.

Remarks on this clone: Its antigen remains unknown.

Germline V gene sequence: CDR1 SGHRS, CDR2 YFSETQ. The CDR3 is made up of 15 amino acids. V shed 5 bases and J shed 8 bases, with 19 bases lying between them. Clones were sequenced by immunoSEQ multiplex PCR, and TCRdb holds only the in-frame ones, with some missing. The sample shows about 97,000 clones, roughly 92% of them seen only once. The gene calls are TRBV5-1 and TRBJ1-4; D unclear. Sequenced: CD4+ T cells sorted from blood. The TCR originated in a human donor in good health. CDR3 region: CASRPQSTRIEKLFF. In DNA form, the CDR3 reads TGCGCCAGCAGACCCCAGAGCACCCGAATAGAAAAACTGTTTTTT.